This record covers a single T cell receptor beta chain. Its antigen is unidentified. The sample is drawn from a study of response to subunit inactivated influenza vaccine. Per the germline V gene, CDR1 is SGDLS and CDR2 is YYNGEE. V was shortened by 3 bases and J by 5 bases, with 14 bases between the two germline ends. The CDR3 loop spans 14 amino acids. TCRdb independently ran MiXCR on the RT-PCR reads; one entry per CDR3 protein. Here the sample spans approximately 500,000 distinct CDR3 sequences, over 10% being singletons. Broader study findings: There was a suggestion from the authors that each seasonal influenza vaccination recruits few new T cells.

The TCR sequence derives from a man in his fifties who received an inactivated influenza vaccine. This specimen was PBMCs from blood, taken roughly 6 weeks after vaccination. J is TRBJ2-5 and V is TRBV9, with a tentative D call TRBD2 (6 bases). The CDR3 sequence is CASSARRVVETQYF. In DNA form, the CDR3 reads TGTGCCAGCAGCGCACGGAGGGTCGTGGAGACCCAGTACTTC.